Below are 21 T cell receptor beta chains sequenced from a single sample in a study of monozygotic twins with inflammatory bowel disease. From the 5' RACE reads, TCRdb lists one entry per CDR3 protein and no DNA. The sample totals 300,000 to 350,000 distinct CDR3 sequences. The sample taken for sequencing was blood. These receptors originate from a human donor with ulcerative colitis or Crohn's disease, or a healthy co-twin of an affected twin (not recorded which).

The rearrangement uses TRBV28 and TRBJ2-1; TCRdb reports TRBD2, a call that lacks DNA to check it against. The germline V gene has CDR1 MDHEN and CDR2 SYDVKM. This CDR3 has 15 amino acids. This CDR3 reads CASSLQGLEYNEQFF. The entire variable domain, with the rest obtained from reference TRBV28 and TRBJ2-1, is as follows: DVKVTQSSRYLVKRTGEKVFLECVQDMDHENMFWYRQDPGLGLRLIYFSYDVKMKEKGDIPEGYSVSREKKERFSLILESASTNQTSMYLCASSLQGLEYNEQFFGPGTRLTVL.

The rearrangement joins TRBV10-3 to TRBJ1-6; TCRdb names TRBD1, which stays unverified in the absence of DNA. The CDR3 loop spans 15 amino acids. Germline V lookup: CDR1 ENHRY, CDR2 SYGVKD. CDR3 sequence: CAISEDRDRGSPLHF.

This sequence joins TRBV7-9 and TRBJ2-1; absent DNA, TCRdb's TRBD1 call cannot be checked. This CDR3 region has 13 residues. Germline V gene data show CDR1 as SEHNR and CDR2 as FQNEAQ (reference sequence). The CDR3 is CASSQGAVNEQFF.

The chain combines TRBV14 with TRBJ2-2; the TCRdb call, TRBD1, lacks DNA for checking. The germline CDR1 and CDR2 sequences are SGHDN and FVKESK. The CDR3 totals 15 residues. CDR3 sequence: CASARQAGATGELFF.

CDR3 amino acids: CASSFSGGSTGELFF. The chain is built from TRBV7-2 and TRBJ2-2; TCRdb names TRBD1, which stays unverified in the absence of DNA. CDR3 length: 15 amino acids. Germline CDR1 is SGHTA and CDR2 is FQGNSA.

V and J are TRBV5-1 and TRBJ2-2; TCRdb gives TRBD2 as the D gene, but with no DNA this cannot be confirmed. Germline CDR1 SGHRS, CDR2 YFSETQ. The CDR3 runs 16 residues. CDR3 protein: CASSLVVGRNTGELFF. Full variable domain (remainder filled in from reference TRBV5-1 and TRBJ2-2): KAGVTQTPRYLIKTRGQQVTLSCSPISGHRSVSWYQQTPGQGLQFLFEYFSETQRNKGNFPGRFSGRQFSNSRSEMNVSTLELGDSALYLCASSLVVGRNTGELFFGEGSRLTVL.

The V gene is TRBV20-1, the J gene TRBJ1-1. The germline V gene encodes CDR1 DFQATT and CDR2 SNEGSKA (reference sequence). The CDR3 contains 12 residues. CDR3 sequence: CSALRLNTEAFF.

V and J are TRBV5-1 and TRBJ1-5; TCRdb designates TRBD1, a call that cannot be tested without DNA. This CDR3 has 15 amino acids. Germline loops: CDR1 SGHRS, CDR2 YFSETQ. The CDR3 is CASSLGQGSNQPQHF.

The chain recombines TRBV20-1 with TRBJ2-1. The CDR3 consists of 15 residues. Germline V gene sequence: CDR1 DFQATT, CDR2 SNEGSKA (reference sequence). CDR3: CSARYYSGPYNEQFF.

The chain uses TRBV2 and TRBJ1-6; as DNA is missing, the TRBD1 call by TCRdb cannot be tested. CDR1 SNHLY and CDR2 FYNNEI come from the germline V gene. The CDR3 length is 14 residues. This CDR3 is CASSEYRGVSPLHF.

The chain is built from TRBV12-3 or TRBV12-4 and TRBJ1-3; TCRdb outputs TRBD1, but without DNA this stays unchecked. The CDR3 covers 16 residues. The CDR3 reads CASSQPTGTPGNTIYF.

V is TRBV4-2 and J is TRBJ2-7; TCRdb proposes TRBD2, but this gene call is untestable without DNA. CDR1 LGHNA and CDR2 YNFKEQ come from the germline V gene. This CDR3 region has 18 residues. The chain's CDR3 is CASSQDSMAGLAGDEQYF.

The J gene is TRBJ1-6, the V gene TRBV4-1; TCRdb reports TRBD1, a call that lacks DNA to check it against. Germline CDR1 MGHRA, CDR2 YSYEKL. The CDR3 loop spans 14 amino acids. The CDR3 here is CASSQVGTDSTLHF.

The V gene is TRBV20-1, the J gene TRBJ2-3; lacking DNA, the TRBD2 call made by TCRdb goes unchecked. CDR1 and CDR2 from the germline V gene are DFQATT and SNEGSKA (reference sequence). The CDR3 runs to 14 residues. CDR3 protein: CSARDILGADTQYF.

This sequence joins TRBV7-2 and TRBJ2-2. The CDR3 sequence is 12 residues long. The germline V gene encodes CDR1 SGHTA and CDR2 FQGNSA. CDR3 protein: CASSFLIGVLFF.

The J gene is TRBJ1-2, the V gene TRBV25-1; TCRdb reports TRBD1, a call that lacks DNA to check it against. The CDR3 totals 12 residues. Germline V gives CDR1 MGHDK, CDR2 SYGVNS. CDR3 sequence reads: CASSPGGAGYTF.

This sequence joins TRBV9 and TRBJ2-3; TCRdb returns TRBD1, unconfirmable since there is no DNA. This CDR3 is 15 amino acids long. Germline V gene sequence: CDR1 SGDLS, CDR2 YYNGEE. The CDR3 spells CASSVRERFTDTQYF.

The chain couples TRBV2 to TRBJ2-2; TCRdb returns TRBD1, unconfirmable since there is no DNA. The V gene's germline CDR1 is SNHLY and CDR2 FYNNEI. The CDR3 length is 13 residues. The CDR3 here is CASRLRGDGELFF. The whole variable domain, remainder taken from reference TRBV2 and TRBJ2-2, is EPEVTQTPSHQVTQMGQEVILRCVPISNHLYFYWYRQILGQKVEFLVSFYNNEISEKSEIFDDQFSVERPDGSNFTLKIRSTKLEDSAMYFCASRLRGDGELFFGEGSRLTVL.

This rearrangement joins TRBV20-1 to TRBJ2-7. The CDR3 consists of 12 residues. The germline V gene encodes CDR1 DFQATT and CDR2 SNEGSKA (reference sequence). CDR3 sequence reads: CSVMTSGDEQYF.

J is TRBJ2-3 and V is TRBV20-1; as DNA is missing, the TRBD2 call by TCRdb cannot be tested. This CDR3 contains 19 residues. Per germline, CDR1 DFQATT and CDR2 SNEGSKA (reference sequence). Here the CDR3 reads CSANGLAGTERASTDTQYF.

The chain couples TRBV6-5 to TRBJ1-6; TCRdb proposes TRBD1, but this gene call is untestable without DNA. The germline gives CDR1 MNHEY, CDR2 SVGAGI. CDR3 length equals 17 residues. The CDR3 is CASSYSRAGDYNSPLHF.